This TCR beta chain was identified in a study of T-cell reconstitution after alpha-beta-depleted transplantation in children. In regard to this clonotype: The antigen is not known.

This CDR3 has 13 amino acids. Looked up from germline, CDR1 is DFQATT and CDR2 is SNEGSKA (reference sequence). V was pared by 5 bases and J by 4 bases, with 5 bases of the junction left unmatched. Using unique molecular identifiers, the investigators prepared the TCRbeta library. TCRdb itself ran the PCR reads through MiXCR, one entry per CDR3 protein. The sample consists of approximately 500,000 distinct CDR3 sequences, 27% of them appearing once. The study's findings and limits: Where some patients showed high TCRbeta diversity at day 60, it came from recipient T cells and thymic progenitors that had survived.

Sequencing used PBMCs, obtained before TCRalphabeta/CD19-depleted stem cell transplant. The receptor comes from a boy younger than two with Wiskott-Aldrich syndrome, due to receive a stem cell transplant. V usage is TRBV20-1 and J usage is TRBJ1-5; 7 positions match TRBD1. CDR3 nucleotides: TGCAGTGCTTTGACAGGGATGAATCAGCCCCAGCATTTT. Translating gives CSALTGMNQPQHF.